The T cell receptor beta chain under discussion was sequenced for a study of early T cells in non-severe SARS-CoV-2 infection. This clonotype was seen a few times. TCRdb re-called the 5' RACE reads with MiXCR, one entry per CDR3 protein. The sample includes about 70,000 distinct CDR3 sequences, approximately 5% of them seen just once. The sequence derives from an adult who was a healthcare worker with PCR-confirmed SARS-CoV-2 infection or an uninfected control (not recorded which). The specimen was whole blood, collected at baseline.

In nucleotides, the CDR3 is TGTGCCAGCAGCTTAGCCGAGACCCAGTACTTC. The encoded protein is CASSLAETQYF. The rearrangement joins TRBV7-2 to TRBJ2-5; D not resolved. In germline, CDR1 is SGHTA, CDR2 FQGNSA. The CDR3 length is 11 residues. The ends were cut back, 0 bases at V and 5 bases at J, with 1 base in the middle. Variable domain in full (rest from reference TRBV7-2 and TRBJ2-5): GAGVSQSPSNKVTEKGKDVELRCDPISGHTALYWYRQSLGQGLEFLIYFQGNSAPDKSGLPSDRFSAERTGGSVSTLTIQRTQQEDSAVYLCASSLAETQYFGPGTRLLVL.